This T cell receptor (beta chain) emerged from a study of regulatory T cells in long-lasting Graves disease. The authors built TCR beta libraries using iRepertoire HTBI primers and Arm-PCR of CDR3 regions. One entry per CDR3 protein results from TCRdb running MiXCR on the multiplex PCR reads. The sample lists hundreds of thousands of distinct CDR3 sequences; 15% to 20% were seen once. Germline lookup yields CDR1 SGHRS and CDR2 YFSETQ. This CDR3 is built from 14 residues. The germline V and J ends were trimmed by 1 base and 3 bases, with 7 bases remaining between them. Time point given: newly diagnosed GD, antithyroid drugs for less than 3 months. RNA isolated from PBMCs was used to make the TCR library. An endocrinology department located in Xi'an, China, was where the patients came from. These same data were also listed under a study on T cells in Graves' hyperthyroidism and ophthalmopathy.

This receptor was taken from a woman between 40 and 65 years old with Graves disease. This sample comprised peripheral blood mononuclear cells (PBMCs), obtained at new diagnosis, from a patient treated with antithyroid drugs. This chain connects TRBV5-1 to TRBJ1-4; D gene unclear. The CDR3 bases are TGCGCCAGCAGCTTGATGCAGTCTAATGAAAAACTGTTTTTT. Its translation: CASSLMQSNEKLFF.